What follows are 16 T cell receptor beta chains derived from one specimen sequenced in a study of blood T cells in healthy people across ages. The authors ran a second PCR of 7 to 11 cycles using a sample-barcoded 5' primer and a J-beta primer mix. TCRdb independently ran MiXCR on the 5' RACE reads; one entry per CDR3 protein. The sample has about 1.5 million distinct CDR3 sequences; 35% to 45% are singletons. The sequenced material came from blood. All receptors come from a woman aged 18 to 35 in good health.

This chain links TRBV6-7 with TRBJ2-2; D ambiguous. TRBV6-7 is labeled an ORF, and its function is uncertain. The CDR3 has 16 amino acids. V lost 0 bases and J lost 1, with 9 bases in between. The DNA of the CDR3 is TGTGCCAGCAGTTACTCTTGGCCAAGGAACACCGGGGAGCTGTTTTTT. Translating it yields CASSYSWPRNTGELFF.

A few counts support this clonotype. This chain joins TRBV28 and TRBJ2-5, with 12 bases identical to TRBD2. V gave up 2 bases and J gave up 1 base; unmatched junction bases: 2. Germline CDR1 reads MDHEN; CDR2 reads SYDVKM. The CDR3 totals 16 residues. In DNA form, the CDR3 reads TGTGCCAGCAGTTTAGGACTAGCGGGGCCCCAAGAGACCCAGTACTTC. Its translation is CASSLGLAGPQETQYF.

In this sample, this clonotype turned up many times. The chain combines TRBV6-4 with TRBJ2-7; perhaps TRBD1 as D (6 bases). The CDR3 is 14 residues long. The germline gives CDR1 MRHNA, CDR2 SNTAGT. With 7 bases removed from V and 2 bases from J, the gap between germline ends came to 15 bases. The CDR3 bases are TGTGCCAGCACTCCGGGACACCCCACCTACGAGCAGTACTTC. Translation gives CASTPGHPTYEQYF.

In this sample, this clonotype turned up a few times. The rearrangement joins TRBV10-3 to TRBJ1-2, with D maybe TRBD1 (5 bases). V gave up 3 bases and J gave up 7 bases, with 12 bases separating them. Germline CDR1 ENHRY, CDR2 SYGVKD. The CDR3 is 13 residues long. CDR3 sequence reads: CAISDGGLVGYTF. The CDR3 DNA follows: TGTGCCATCAGTGACGGGGGATTGGTTGGCTACACCTTC.

J is TRBJ1-5 and V is TRBV12-3 or TRBV12-4, with D possibly matching TRBD1 (5 bases). V lost 7 bases and J 6 bases, leaving 10 bases between the germline ends. CDR3 length: 12 amino acids. The chain's CDR3 is CASTLGGQPQHF. Written as DNA, the CDR3 is TGTGCCAGCACTCTCGGGGGTCAGCCCCAGCATTTT.

The chain combines TRBV20-1 with TRBJ1-3, with D uncertain. Germline values: CDR1 DFQATT, CDR2 SNEGSKA (reference sequence). The CDR3 sequence is 12 residues long. Trimming left V 5 bases short and J 3 bases short, with 8 bases between. This chain's CDR3 is CSADKLGNTIYF. As DNA, the CDR3 is TGCAGTGCTGACAAACTTGGAAACACCATATATTTT.

This clonotype showed up just a few times. This sequence joins TRBV4-2 and TRBJ1-1, with D possibly being TRBD1 (5 bases). Germline-derived CDR1 and CDR2 are LGHNA and YNFKEQ. The length of the CDR3 is 15 residues. The V and J ends lost 0 bases and 0 bases respectively, with 8 bases between them. CDR3 nucleotide sequence: TGTGCCAGCAGCCAAGAGCAGGGTATGAACACTGAAGCTTTCTTT. Translated, it gives CASSQEQGMNTEAFF.

This clonotype was observed a few times. The gene calls are TRBV20-1 and TRBJ1-1, with D unresolved. This CDR3 spans 11 amino acids. Germline CDR1 and CDR2: DFQATT and SNEGSKA (reference sequence). The germline V and J ends were trimmed by 4 bases and 12 bases, with 15 bases remaining between them. The CDR3 protein is CSANRESVSFF. CDR3 DNA: TGCAGTGCTAACCGGGAAAGTGTTTCTTTCTTT.

This clonotype turned up a few times. The chain links TRBV6-5 to TRBJ2-3, with D perhaps TRBD1 or TRBD2 (5 bases each). V was cut by 5 bases and J by 4 bases, with 16 bases left in between. The germline gives CDR1 MNHEY, CDR2 SVGAGI. The CDR3 has 15 amino acids. The CDR3 loop is CASSRDGASPDTQYF. DNA of the CDR3: TGTGCCAGCAGTCGAGACGGGGCCTCGCCAGATACGCAGTATTTT.

This clonotype has only a few counts. The V gene is TRBV28, the J gene TRBJ2-7, with a possible D match to TRBD2 (6 bases). Germline lookup yields CDR1 MDHEN and CDR2 SYDVKM. Trimming left V 7 bases short and J 3 bases short, with 19 bases between. CDR3 length equals 15 residues. The CDR3 region has the DNA TGTGCCAGCACCCTTCCCGGGACTGACCACTACGAGCAGTACTTC. This encodes CASTLPGTDHYEQYF.

The gene calls are TRBV6-1 and TRBJ2-1; no reliable D call. CDR1 and CDR2 from the germline V gene are MNHNS and SASEGT. The length of the CDR3 is 13 residues. V was pared by 4 bases and J by 5 bases, with 9 bases between. The CDR3 DNA reads as TGTGCCAGCAGTGGCTCCTCGAACAATGAGCAGTTCTTC. Its protein is CASSGSSNNEQFF.

The chain couples TRBV18 to TRBJ1-2, with no clear D. Trimming pared 0 bases from V and 4 bases from J, leaving 6 bases between. The CDR3 spans 13 residues. From germline, CDR1 is KGHSH and CDR2 LQKENI. The CDR3 protein is CASSPPGSYGYTF. The DNA for the CDR3 is TGTGCCAGCTCACCACCGGGTTCCTATGGCTACACCTTC.

Only a few counts were recorded for this clonotype. The chain recombines TRBV11-2 with TRBJ2-3, with D possibly being TRBD1 or TRBD2 (6 bases each). Trimming cost V 8 bases and J 4 bases, with 16 bases left between them. There are 14 residues in the CDR3. Germline CDR1 reads SGHAT; CDR2 reads FQNNGV. CDR3 in DNA: TGTGCCAGCTCAAGGGGGGTAGCGGCAGATACGCAGTATTTT. It yields the protein CASSRGVAADTQYF. The full variable domain, rest sourced from reference TRBV11-2 and TRBJ2-3, is EAGVAQSPRYKIIEKRQSVAFWCNPISGHATLYWYQQILGQGPKLLIQFQNNGVVDDSQLPKDRFSAERLKGVDSTLKIQPAKLEDSAVYLCASSRGVAADTQYFGPGTRLTVL.

Many counts were recorded for this clonotype. V gene TRBV12-3 or TRBV12-4 combines with J gene TRBJ1-1; D is unresolved. Trimming pared 5 bases from V and 4 bases from J, leaving 8 bases between. The CDR3 runs to 12 residues. The CDR3 loop reads CASSRELTEAFF. The DNA for the CDR3 is TGTGCCAGCAGTCGGGAACTCACTGAAGCTTTCTTT.

This clonotype was seen repeatedly, ten times or more. The chain carries TRBV12-3 or TRBV12-4 and TRBJ1-1; no firm D call. The CDR3 has 12 residues. V lost 6 bases to trimming and J lost 10 bases, with 15 bases between them. Here the CDR3 reads CASSPGYMGAFF. CDR3 coding DNA: TGTGCCAGCAGCCCCGGGTACATGGGAGCTTTCTTT.

The genes are TRBV12-3 or TRBV12-4 and TRBJ2-6, with TRBD1 as a possible D gene (5 bases). The CDR3 loop spans 13 amino acids. The ends were cut back, 5 bases at V and 12 bases at J, with 14 bases in the middle. CDR3 bases: TGTGCCAGCAGTCCGACTGGACAAGTCGTCCTGACTTTC. Residues: CASSPTGQVVLTF.